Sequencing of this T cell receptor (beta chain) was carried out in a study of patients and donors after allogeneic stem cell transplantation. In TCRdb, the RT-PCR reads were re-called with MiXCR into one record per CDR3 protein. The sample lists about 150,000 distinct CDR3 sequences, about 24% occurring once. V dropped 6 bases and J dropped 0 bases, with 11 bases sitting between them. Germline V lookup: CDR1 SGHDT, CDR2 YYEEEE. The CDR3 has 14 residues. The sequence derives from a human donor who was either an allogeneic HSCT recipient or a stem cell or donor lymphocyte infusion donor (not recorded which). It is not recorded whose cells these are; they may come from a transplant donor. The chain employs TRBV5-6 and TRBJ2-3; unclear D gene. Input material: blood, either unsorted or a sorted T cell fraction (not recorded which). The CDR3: CASTPTASTDTQYF. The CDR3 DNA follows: TGTGCCAGCACCCCGACGGCTAGCACAGATACGCAGTATTTT. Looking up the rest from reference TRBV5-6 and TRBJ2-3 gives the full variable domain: DAGVTQSPTHLIKTRGQQVTLRCSPKSGHDTVSWYQQALGQGPQFIFQYYEEEERQRGNFPDRFSGHQFPNYSSELNVNALLLGDSALYLCASTPTASTDTQYFGPGTRLTVL.